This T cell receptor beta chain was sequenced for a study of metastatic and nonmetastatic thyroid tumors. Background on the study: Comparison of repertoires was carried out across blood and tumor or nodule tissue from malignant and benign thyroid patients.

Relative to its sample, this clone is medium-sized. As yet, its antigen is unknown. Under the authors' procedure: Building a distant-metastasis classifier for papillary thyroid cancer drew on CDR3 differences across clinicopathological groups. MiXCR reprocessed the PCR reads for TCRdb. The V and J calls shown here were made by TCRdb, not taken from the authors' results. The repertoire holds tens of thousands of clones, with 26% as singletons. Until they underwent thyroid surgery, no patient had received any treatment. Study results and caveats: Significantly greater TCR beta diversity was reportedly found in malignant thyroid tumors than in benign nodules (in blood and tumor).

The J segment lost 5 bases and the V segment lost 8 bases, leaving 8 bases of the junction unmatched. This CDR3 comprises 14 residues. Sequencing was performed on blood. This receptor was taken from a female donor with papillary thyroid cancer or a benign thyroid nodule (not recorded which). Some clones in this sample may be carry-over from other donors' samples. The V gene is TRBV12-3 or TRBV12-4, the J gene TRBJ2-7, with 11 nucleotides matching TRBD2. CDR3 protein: CASLPSGGRDEQYF. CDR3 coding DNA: TGTGCCAGCCTACCTAGCGGGGGGCGGGACGAGCAGTACTTC.